This note documents a single T cell receptor beta chain sequence. As yet, its antigen is unknown. This sample was taken from a study of T cell responses to AZD1222 COVID-19 vaccine. Findings of the study overall: It was only after the peak T cell response that any repertoires were sampled.

Here immunoSEQ multiplex PCR was the method, and the copy in TCRdb shows in-frame clones only, minus some. The sample has under 150,000 clones; 92% are singletons. Germline-derived CDR1 and CDR2 are KGHDR and SFDVKD. V shed 2 bases and J shed 5 bases, with 17 bases lying between them. The CDR3 covers 17 residues. The sample here was peripheral blood, taken on day 0 of AZD1222 vaccination. V and J are TRBV24-1 and TRBJ2-2; the D gene is possibly TRBD1 (5 bases). This TCR derives from an adult in good health. CDR3 sequence reads: CATSDSLEGVMTGELFF. Here the CDR3 DNA reads TGTGCCACCAGTGATTCTCTTGAAGGGGTTATGACCGGGGAGCTGTTTTTT.